This T cell receptor (beta chain) appears in the sequencing data of a study of T cells after posttransplantation cyclophosphamide. Treatment was busulfan-fludarabine conditioning, a marrow graft, and cyclophosphamide on days +3 and +4. General study findings and limits: After PTCy, TRB diversity resembled that of CNI/methotrexate controls. Donor-recipient repertoire similarity was low at 1-2 months, rising over year one. Blood and skin or GI T cell repertoires showed limited TRB overlap.

Profiling relied on immunoSEQ multiplex PCR, and the TCRdb table lists in-frame clones only, not all of them. The table shows 10,000 to 12,000 clones, with approximately 86% occurring only once. As concerns this clone: Its antigen is unknown.

The CDR3 consists of 15 residues. Trimming left V 5 bases short and J 4 bases short, with 17 bases between. Germline V gives CDR1 MNHEY, CDR2 SMNVEV (reference sequence). The receptor was isolated from a male patient younger than 45 who received an allogeneic stem cell transplant from a related donor, was CMV-positive, and had acute GVHD only. Some T cells may be transferred from the graft donor. V gene TRBV27 combines with J gene TRBJ1-1, with D hard to call. Material: CD4+ T cells sorted from PBMCs, obtained after allogeneic stem cell transplant with posttransplant cyclophosphamide. This CDR3 reads CASSPRLLPTTEAFF. CDR3 DNA sequence: TGTGCCAGCAGTCCACGACTCCTTCCGACCACTGAAGCTTTCTTT.